Listed below are T cell receptor beta chains from one sample, sequenced in a study of identical twins. Using its own MiXCR run on the 5' RACE reads, TCRdb lists one record per CDR3 protein. The sample records about 100,000 distinct CDR3 sequences, roughly 6% being singletons. The source material was memory T cells sorted from blood. Receptor source: a woman between 50 and 59 years old in good health. Both conserved end residues are trimmed from each CDR3. The D gene is left open where the match is weak. Where a row states a size, it is once, few, many or the class of an expanded clone; other rows omit it.

>TRBV12-5|TRBD1|TRBJ2-1|few
ASGSALGQPEQF
>TRBV4-2|-|TRBJ1-1|many
ASSQNRGLVAEAF
>TRBV20-1|TRBD1|TRBJ2-2|-
SARAVTGSMDTGELF
>TRBV30|TRBD1|TRBJ2-2|many
AWSESGGGGELF
>TRBV28|-|TRBJ2-3|many
ASTPGETGQY
>TRBV27|TRBD1|TRBJ1-5|many
ASGEGARGNQPQH
>TRBV6-5|-|TRBJ1-1|-
ASSYTGGRAF
>TRBV2|TRBD1|TRBJ2-1|few
ASKGAESYNEQF
>TRBV12-3/TRBV12-4|-|TRBJ1-1|many
ASSLGGSTEAF
>TRBV7-2|-|TRBJ2-1|many
ASSLDGGGVRF
>TRBV6-6|TRBD1|TRBJ1-5|many
ASSSLTGEFQPQH
>TRBV3-1|-|TRBJ2-1|many
ASSQDIRQLNEQF
>TRBV12-3/TRBV12-4|-|TRBJ2-2|few
ASRGSNTGELF
>TRBV12-3/TRBV12-4|-|TRBJ2-1|few
ASSLEGDEQF
>TRBV12-3/TRBV12-4|-|TRBJ2-7|many
ASSYAPGSYEQY
>TRBV30|-|TRBJ2-7|many
AWSVLSIGEQY
>TRBV12-3/TRBV12-4|-|TRBJ2-2|many
ASSSTTDTGELF
>TRBV10-3|-|TRBJ1-2|many
AIKGQTNYGYT
>TRBV15|-|TRBJ2-7|many
ATSSQRGPYEQY
>TRBV5-1|-|TRBJ1-2|many
ASSLLTNYGYT
>TRBV24-1|TRBD2|TRBJ2-3|many
ATSDPSGKHTDTQY
>TRBV6-2/TRBV6-3|-|TRBJ2-3|many
ASSYAFGSVTDTQY
>TRBV6-1|-|TRBJ1-2|few
ASSDWGALGYT
>TRBV12-3/TRBV12-4|TRBD2|TRBJ2-3|many
ASSFRGSSNTQY
>TRBV7-9|-|TRBJ1-1|few
ASSSGGASGTNTEAF
>TRBV7-6|TRBD2|TRBJ2-3|many
ASSFLAGEVLTDTQY
>TRBV5-1|-|TRBJ1-2|-
ASRRGTGSYGYT
>TRBV15|-|TRBJ2-3|many
ATSRIDWSSTDTQY
>TRBV29-1|TRBD1|TRBJ2-1|many
SVDVTGTYNEQF
>TRBV28|-|TRBJ2-1|many
ASRPKKGSGLPYNEQF
>TRBV4-2|-|TRBJ2-3|many
ASSQSLYRTDTQY
>TRBV19|-|TRBJ2-1|many
ASANRGAALISYNEQF
>TRBV20-1|TRBD2|TRBJ2-3|-
SANIAGANTQY
>TRBV19|-|TRBJ1-2|few
AGRNRDNHRVGYT
>TRBV25-1|TRBD1|TRBJ2-3|many
ASSEDDPRQGADTQY
>TRBV15|TRBD1|TRBJ2-7|many
ATSRARQGLYEQY
>TRBV19|TRBD2|TRBJ2-1|many
ASSLPPGGTSGNEQF
>TRBV19|TRBD1|TRBJ2-7|-
ASSLQGRSYEQY
>TRBV6-2/TRBV6-3|-|TRBJ2-2|many
ASSYPFGGTYTGELF
>TRBV21-1|-|TRBJ2-3|many
ASSKGGQIHGDTQY
>TRBV20-1|-|TRBJ2-5|few
SASQEQETQY
>TRBV7-9|-|TRBJ2-1|many
ASSLVQGSYNEQF
>TRBV29-1|-|TRBJ1-1|-
SVLTGPNTEAF
>TRBV28|-|TRBJ1-5|many
ASRSAGNQPQH
>TRBV20-1|TRBD2|TRBJ2-1|many
SASGRAFDEQF
>TRBV7-7|-|TRBJ2-5|-
ASSPATVQTQY